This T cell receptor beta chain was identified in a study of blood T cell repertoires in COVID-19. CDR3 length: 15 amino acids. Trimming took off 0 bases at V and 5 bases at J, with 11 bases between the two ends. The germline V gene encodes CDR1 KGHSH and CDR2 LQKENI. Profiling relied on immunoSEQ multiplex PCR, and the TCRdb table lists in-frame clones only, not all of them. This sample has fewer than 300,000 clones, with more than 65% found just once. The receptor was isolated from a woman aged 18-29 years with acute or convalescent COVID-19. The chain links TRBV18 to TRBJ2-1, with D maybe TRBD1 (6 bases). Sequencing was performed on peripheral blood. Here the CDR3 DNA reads TGTGCCAGCTCACCACCGAATACAGGGAACAATGAGCAGTTCTTC. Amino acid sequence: CASSPPNTGNNEQFF.